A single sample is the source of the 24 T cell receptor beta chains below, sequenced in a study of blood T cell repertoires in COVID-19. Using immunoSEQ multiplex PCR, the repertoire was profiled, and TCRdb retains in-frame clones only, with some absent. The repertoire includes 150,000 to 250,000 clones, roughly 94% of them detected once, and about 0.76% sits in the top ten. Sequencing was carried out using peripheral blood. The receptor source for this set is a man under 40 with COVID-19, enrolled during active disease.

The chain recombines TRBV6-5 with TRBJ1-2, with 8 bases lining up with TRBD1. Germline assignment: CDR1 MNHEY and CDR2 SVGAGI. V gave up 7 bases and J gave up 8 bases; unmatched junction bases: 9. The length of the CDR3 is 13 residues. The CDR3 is CASKLTGADGYTF. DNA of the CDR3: TGTGCCAGCAAATTGACAGGGGCGGACGGCTACACCTTC.

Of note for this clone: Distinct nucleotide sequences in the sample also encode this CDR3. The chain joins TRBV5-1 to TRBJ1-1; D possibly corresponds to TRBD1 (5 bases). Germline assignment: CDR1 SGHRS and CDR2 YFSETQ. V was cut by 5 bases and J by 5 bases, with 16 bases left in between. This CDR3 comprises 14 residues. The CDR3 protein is CASSYPREGTEAFF. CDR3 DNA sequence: TGCGCCAGCAGTTATCCCAGGGAGGGGACTGAAGCTTTCTTT.

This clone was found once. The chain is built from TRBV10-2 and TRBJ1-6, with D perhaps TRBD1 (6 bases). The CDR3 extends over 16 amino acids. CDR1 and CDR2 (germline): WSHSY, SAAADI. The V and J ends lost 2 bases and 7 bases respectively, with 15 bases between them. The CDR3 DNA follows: TGCGCCAGCAGTGAGGGTCCAGGGGTACGGAATTCACCCCTCCACTTT. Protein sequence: CASSEGPGVRNSPLHF.

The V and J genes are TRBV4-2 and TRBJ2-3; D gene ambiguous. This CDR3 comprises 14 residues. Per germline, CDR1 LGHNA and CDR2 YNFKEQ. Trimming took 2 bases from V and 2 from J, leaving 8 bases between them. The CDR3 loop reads CASSQPSSTDTQYF. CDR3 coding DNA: TGTGCCAGCAGCCAACCCTCTTCCACAGATACGCAGTATTTT.

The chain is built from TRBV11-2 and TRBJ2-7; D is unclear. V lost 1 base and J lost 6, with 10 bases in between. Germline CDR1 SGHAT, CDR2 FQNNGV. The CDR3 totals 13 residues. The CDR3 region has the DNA TGTGCCAGCAGCTTAGGAGTCGCCTCCGAGCAGTACTTC. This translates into CASSLGVASEQYF.

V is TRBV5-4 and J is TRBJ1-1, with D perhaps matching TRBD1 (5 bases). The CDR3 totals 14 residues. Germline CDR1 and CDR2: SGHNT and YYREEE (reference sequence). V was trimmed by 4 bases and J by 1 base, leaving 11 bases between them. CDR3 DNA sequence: TGTGCCAGCAGCCAGCCCACAGGGAACACTGAAGCTTTCTTT. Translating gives CASSQPTGNTEAFF.

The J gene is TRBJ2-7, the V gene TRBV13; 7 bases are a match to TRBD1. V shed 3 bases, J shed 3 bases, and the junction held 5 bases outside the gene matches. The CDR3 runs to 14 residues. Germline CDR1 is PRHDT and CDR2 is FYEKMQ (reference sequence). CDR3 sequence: CASSFGQAYYEQYF. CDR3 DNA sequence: TGTGCCAGCAGCTTTGGACAGGCGTACTACGAGCAGTACTTC.

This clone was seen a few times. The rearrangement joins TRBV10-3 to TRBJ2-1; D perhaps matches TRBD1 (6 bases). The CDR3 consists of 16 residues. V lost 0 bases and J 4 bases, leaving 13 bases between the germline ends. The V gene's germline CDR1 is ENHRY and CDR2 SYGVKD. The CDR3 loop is CAISESHGGLYNEQFF. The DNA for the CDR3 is TGTGCCATCAGTGAGTCGCATGGGGGCTTGTACAATGAGCAGTTCTTC.

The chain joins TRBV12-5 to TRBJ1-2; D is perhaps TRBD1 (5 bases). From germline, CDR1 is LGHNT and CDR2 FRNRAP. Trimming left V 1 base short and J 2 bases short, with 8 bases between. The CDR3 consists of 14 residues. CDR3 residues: CASGLGGLNYGYTF. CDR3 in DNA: TGTGCTAGTGGTTTGGGGGGCTTGAACTATGGCTACACCTTC.

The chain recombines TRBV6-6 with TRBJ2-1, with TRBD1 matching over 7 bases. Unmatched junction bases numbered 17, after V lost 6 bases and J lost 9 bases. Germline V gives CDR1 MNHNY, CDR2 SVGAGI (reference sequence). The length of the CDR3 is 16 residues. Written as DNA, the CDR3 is TGTGCCAGCAGCCCCACCCGACAGGGTAATGGCGGTGAGCAGTTCTTC. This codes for CASSPTRQGNGGEQFF.

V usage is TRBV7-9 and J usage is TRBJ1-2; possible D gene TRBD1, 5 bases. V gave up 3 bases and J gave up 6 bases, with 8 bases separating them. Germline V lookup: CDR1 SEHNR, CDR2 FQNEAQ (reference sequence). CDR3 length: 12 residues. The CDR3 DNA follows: TGTGCCAGCAGCTTGTCGACAGATGGCTACACCTTC. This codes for CASSLSTDGYTF.

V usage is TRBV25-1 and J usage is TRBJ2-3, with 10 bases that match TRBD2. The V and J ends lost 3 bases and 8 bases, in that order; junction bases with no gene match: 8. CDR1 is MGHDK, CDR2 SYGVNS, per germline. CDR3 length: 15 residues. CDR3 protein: CASSDSGGARRTQYF. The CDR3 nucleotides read TGTGCCAGCAGTGACAGCGGGGGGGCCCGTCGTACGCAGTATTTT. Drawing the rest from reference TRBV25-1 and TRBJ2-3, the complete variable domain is EADIYQTPRYLVIGTGKKITLECSQTMGHDKMYWYQQDPGMELHLIHYSYGVNSTEKGDLSSESTVSRIRTEHFPLTLESARPSHTSQYLCASSDSGGARRTQYFGPGTRLTVL.

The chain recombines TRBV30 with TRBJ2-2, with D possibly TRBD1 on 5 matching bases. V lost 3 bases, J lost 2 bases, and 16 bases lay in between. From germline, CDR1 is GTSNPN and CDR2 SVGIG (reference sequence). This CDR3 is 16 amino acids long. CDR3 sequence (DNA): TGTGCCTGGAGCAGATTGGAGACAGCCAACACCGGGGAGCTGTTTTTT. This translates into CAWSRLETANTGELFF.

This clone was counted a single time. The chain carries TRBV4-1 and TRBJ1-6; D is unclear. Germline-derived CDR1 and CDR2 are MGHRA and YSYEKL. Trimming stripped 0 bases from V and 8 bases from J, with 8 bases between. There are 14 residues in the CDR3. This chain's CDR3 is CASSQEQLDSPLHF. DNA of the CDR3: TGCGCCAGCAGCCAAGAACAGTTGGATTCACCCCTCCACTTT.

CDR3 nucleotide sequence: TGTGCCAGCAGCGCCCGACAGAAAGGGGAGACCCAGTACTTC. It encodes CASSARQKGETQYF. The chain uses TRBV9 and TRBJ2-5; TRBD1 might be the D (5 bases). Trimming pared 3 bases from V and 5 bases from J, leaving 14 bases between. Germline V gives CDR1 SGDLS, CDR2 YYNGEE. The CDR3 runs 14 residues.

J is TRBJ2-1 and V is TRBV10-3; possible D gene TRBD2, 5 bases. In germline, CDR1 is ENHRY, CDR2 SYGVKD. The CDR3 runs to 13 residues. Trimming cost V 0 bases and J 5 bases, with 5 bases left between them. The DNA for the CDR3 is TGTGCCATCAGTGAGTCGGGAGACAATGAGCAGTTCTTC. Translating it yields CAISESGDNEQFF.

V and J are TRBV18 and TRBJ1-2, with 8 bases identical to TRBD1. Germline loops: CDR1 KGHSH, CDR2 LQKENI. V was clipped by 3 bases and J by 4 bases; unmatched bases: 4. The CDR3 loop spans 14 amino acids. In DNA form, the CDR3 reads TGTGCCAGCTCACCGGGACAGGCCGGCTATGGCTACACCTTC. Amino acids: CASSPGQAGYGYTF.

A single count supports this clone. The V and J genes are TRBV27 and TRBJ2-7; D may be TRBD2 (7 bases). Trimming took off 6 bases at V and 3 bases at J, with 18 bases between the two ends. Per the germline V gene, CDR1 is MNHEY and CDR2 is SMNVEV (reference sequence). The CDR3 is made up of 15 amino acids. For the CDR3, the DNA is TGTGCCAGCAGCCACACAGGGACTAAGTTCTACGAGCAGTACTTC. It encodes CASSHTGTKFYEQYF.

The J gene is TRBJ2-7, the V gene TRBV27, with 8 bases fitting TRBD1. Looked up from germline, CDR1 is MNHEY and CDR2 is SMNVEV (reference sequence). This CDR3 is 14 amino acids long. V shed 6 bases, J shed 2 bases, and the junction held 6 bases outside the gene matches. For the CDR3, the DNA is TGTGCCAGCAGCCCGGGACAGGAGACCTACGAGCAGTACTTC. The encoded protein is CASSPGQETYEQYF.

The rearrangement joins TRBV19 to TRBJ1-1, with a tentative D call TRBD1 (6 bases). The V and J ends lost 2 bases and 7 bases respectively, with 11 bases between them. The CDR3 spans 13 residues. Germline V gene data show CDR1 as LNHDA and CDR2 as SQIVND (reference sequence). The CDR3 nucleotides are TGTGCCAGTAGTATATTTGACAGGAGTGAAGCTTTCTTT. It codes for CASSIFDRSEAFF.

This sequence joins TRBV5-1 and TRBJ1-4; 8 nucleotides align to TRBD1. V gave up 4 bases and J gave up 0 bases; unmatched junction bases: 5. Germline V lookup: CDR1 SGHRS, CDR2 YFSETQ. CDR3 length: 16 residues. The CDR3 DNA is TGCGCCAGCAGCAAGGGACAGGTGGCAACTAATGAAAAACTGTTTTTT. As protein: CASSKGQVATNEKLFF.

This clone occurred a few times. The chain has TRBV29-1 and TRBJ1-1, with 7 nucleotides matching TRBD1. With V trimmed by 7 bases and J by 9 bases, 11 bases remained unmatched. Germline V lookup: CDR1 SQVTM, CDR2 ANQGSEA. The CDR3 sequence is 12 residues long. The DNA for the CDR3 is TGCAGCGCCGGAGGGACAGTGATTCAAGCTTTCTTT. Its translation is CSAGGTVIQAFF.

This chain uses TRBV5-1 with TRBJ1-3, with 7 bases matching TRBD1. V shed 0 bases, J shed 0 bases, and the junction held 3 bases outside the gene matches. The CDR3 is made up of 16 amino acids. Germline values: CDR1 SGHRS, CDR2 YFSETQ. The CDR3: CASSLGRTGSGNTIYF. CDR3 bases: TGCGCCAGCAGCTTGGGGAGGACAGGCTCTGGAAACACCATATATTTT. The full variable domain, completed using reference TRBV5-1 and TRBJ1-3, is KAGVTQTPRYLIKTRGQQVTLSCSPISGHRSVSWYQQTPGQGLQFLFEYFSETQRNKGNFPGRFSGRQFSNSRSEMNVSTLELGDSALYLCASSLGRTGSGNTIYFGEGSWLTVV.

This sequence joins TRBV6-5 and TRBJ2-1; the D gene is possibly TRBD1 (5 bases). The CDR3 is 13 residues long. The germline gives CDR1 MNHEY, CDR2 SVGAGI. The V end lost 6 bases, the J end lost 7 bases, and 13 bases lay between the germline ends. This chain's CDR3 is CASRAGSVNEQFF. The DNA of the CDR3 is TGTGCCAGCAGGGCAGGGTCGGTGAATGAGCAGTTCTTC.